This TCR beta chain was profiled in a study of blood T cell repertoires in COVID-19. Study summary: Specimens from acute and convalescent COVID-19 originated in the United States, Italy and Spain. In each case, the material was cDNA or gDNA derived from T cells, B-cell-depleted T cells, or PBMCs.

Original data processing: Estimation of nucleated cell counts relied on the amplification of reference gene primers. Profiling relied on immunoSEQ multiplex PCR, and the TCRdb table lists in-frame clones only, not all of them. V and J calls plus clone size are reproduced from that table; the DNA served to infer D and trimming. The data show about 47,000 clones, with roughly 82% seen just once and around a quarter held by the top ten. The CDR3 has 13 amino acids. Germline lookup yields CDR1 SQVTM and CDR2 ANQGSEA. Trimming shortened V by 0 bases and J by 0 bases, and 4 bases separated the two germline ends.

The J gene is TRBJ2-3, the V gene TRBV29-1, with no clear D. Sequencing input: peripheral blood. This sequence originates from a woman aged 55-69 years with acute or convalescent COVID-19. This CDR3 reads CSVEDRSTDTQYF. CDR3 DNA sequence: TGCAGCGTTGAAGATAGAAGCACAGATACGCAGTATTTT.